What follows are 5 T cell receptor beta chains derived from one specimen sequenced in a study of blood T cell repertoires in COVID-19. Assay used: immunoSEQ multiplex PCR; TCRdb lists only in-frame clones, some missing. The repertoire consists of about 400,000 clones, with roughly 86% occurring once and the leading ten covering 2.5% to 3.5%. Sequenced: peripheral blood. These receptors were taken from a human donor in a cohort sampled during active COVID-19.

The chain links TRBV5-1 to TRBJ2-3, with 7 positions matching TRBD1. The V segment lost 4 bases and the J segment 3 bases; nucleotides outside the gene matches: 5. Germline V gene lookup returns CDR1 SGHRS and CDR2 YFSETQ. The CDR3 totals 14 residues. As DNA, the CDR3 is TGCGCCAGCAGCATAACAGGGGTGACAGATACGCAGTATTTT. Translating it yields CASSITGVTDTQYF.

This chain links TRBV2 with TRBJ2-1; 11 nucleotides match TRBD2. The CDR3 runs 16 residues. V was clipped by 1 base and J by 5 bases; unmatched bases: 4. Germline CDR1 reads SNHLY; CDR2 reads FYNNEI. CDR3 amino acids: CASSEGGTSGHNEQFF. CDR3 DNA: TGTGCCAGCAGTGAAGGAGGGACTAGCGGCCACAATGAGCAGTTCTTC.

In its sample, this clone was seen once. The J gene is TRBJ2-1, the V gene TRBV7-8, with a weak D call TRBD2 (6 bases). Germline assignment: CDR1 SGHVS and CDR2 FQNEAQ. V lost 3 bases and J lost 2, with 26 bases in between. This CDR3 is 20 amino acids long. The CDR3 DNA follows: TGTGCCAGCAGCTTCCCTCGGCAGGGCTCGAGCGGAGGGGCCTACAATGAGCAGTTCTTC. It codes for CASSFPRQGSSGGAYNEQFF.

The chain joins TRBV7-8 to TRBJ2-2; 8 positions match TRBD2. Germline CDR1 is SGHVS and CDR2 is FQNEAQ. The CDR3 length is 16 residues. J lost 4 bases, V lost 5 bases, and 9 bases had no gene match. The CDR3 sequence is CASSRTGGGSTGELFF. In DNA, the CDR3 is TGTGCCAGCAGCCGGACCGGGGGGGGTAGCACCGGGGAGCTGTTTTTT.

A single count supports this clone. The chain is built from TRBV7-9 and TRBJ1-2; no clear D gene. This CDR3 comprises 16 residues. V was pared by 2 bases and J by 8 bases, with 21 bases between. Germline V CDR1 and CDR2: SEHNR, FQNEAQ (reference sequence). For the CDR3, the DNA is TGTGCCAGCAGCTTAACCAGCCCGTCCGGAGTCGGGGGCTACACCTTC. Amino acid sequence: CASSLTSPSGVGGYTF.